Below, 26 T cell receptor beta chains from the same sample are listed, as sequenced in a study of T-cell reconstitution after alpha-beta-depleted transplantation in children. As it was prepared, the TCRbeta library received unique molecular identifiers. TCRdb reanalysed the PCR reads using MiXCR and keeps one entry per CDR3 protein. There are around 800,000 distinct CDR3 sequences in the sample; less than 20% occur only once, and approximately 5% lies in the top ten. The sample consisted of PBMCs, mostly from graft donor cells, taken 360 days after TCRalphabeta/CD19-depleted stem cell transplant. The source is a male patient younger than 18 who had a stem cell transplant for acute lymphoblastic leukemia, so the T cells may come from the graft donor.

CDR3 amino acids: CASSYGAGVLATDTQYF. The CDR3 nucleotides read TGTGCCAGCAGTTACGGAGCGGGAGTCCTGGCGACAGATACGCAGTATTTT. The chain has TRBV6-2 or TRBV6-3 and TRBJ2-3; the match to TRBD2 covers 8 bases. Germline CDR1 reads MNHEY; CDR2 reads SVGEGT. The CDR3 loop spans 17 amino acids. V lost 2 bases, J lost 3 bases, and 10 bases stayed unmatched.

The chain is built from TRBV11-2 and TRBJ1-2, with 8 positions matching TRBD1. The CDR3 extends over 15 amino acids. Germline V gives CDR1 SGHAT, CDR2 FQNNGV. V shed 4 bases, J shed 3 bases, and the junction held 7 bases outside the gene matches. For the CDR3, the DNA is TGTGCCAGCAGCTCTCCTGGACAGGGCTACTATGGCTACACCTTC. Translating it yields CASSSPGQGYYGYTF.

The V gene is TRBV6-1, the J gene TRBJ2-3, with D unresolved. The germline CDR1 and CDR2 sequences are MNHNS and SASEGT. The V end was cut by 5 bases, the J end by 4 bases, with 22 bases between. The CDR3 contains 17 residues. The CDR3 protein is CASSTGPGGGMPDTQYF. CDR3 nucleotide sequence: TGTGCCAGCAGTACGGGCCCGGGTGGTGGGATGCCAGATACGCAGTATTTT.

This clonotype was recorded a few times. The genes are TRBV20-1 and TRBJ2-4, with D perhaps matching TRBD2 (5 bases). CDR3 length equals 15 residues. Germline V gene lookup returns CDR1 DFQATT and CDR2 SNEGSKA (reference sequence). The V end was cut by 3 bases, the J end by 0 bases, with 12 bases between. CDR3 DNA: TGCAGTGCTAGCCCCGGGGAACTAGCCAAAAACATTCAGTACTTC. Its translation: CSASPGELAKNIQYF.

This clonotype showed up many times. V gene TRBV7-6 combines with J gene TRBJ2-2, with 7 nucleotides matching TRBD1. V gave up 1 base and J gave up 2 bases; unmatched junction bases: 4. CDR1 and CDR2 (germline): SGHVS, FNYEAQ. CDR3 size: 16 residues. CDR3 sequence: CASSLEAGGNTGELFF. CDR3 in DNA: TGTGCCAGCAGCTTAGAGGCAGGGGGAAACACCGGGGAGCTGTTTTTT.

The rearrangement uses TRBV5-1 and TRBJ2-2; D possibly uses TRBD1 or TRBD2 (5 bases each). V shed 2 bases and J shed 2 bases, with 19 bases lying between them. The CDR3 spans 18 residues. Germline CDR1 is SGHRS and CDR2 is YFSETQ. DNA of the CDR3: TGCGCCAGCAGCTTATGGCCGGGGCTCAATTTCAACACCGGGGAGCTGTTTTTT. This translates into CASSLWPGLNFNTGELFF.

This clonotype was detected many times. The chain is built from TRBV27 and TRBJ2-1; D not resolved. CDR1 and CDR2 from the germline V gene are MNHEY and SMNVEV (reference sequence). The CDR3 loop spans 13 amino acids. The ends were cut back, 4 bases at V and 7 bases at J, with 11 bases in the middle. CDR3 in DNA: TGTGCCAGCAGTTCGACTCGGTGGAATGAGCAGTTCTTC. This codes for CASSSTRWNEQFF.

V and J are TRBV2 and TRBJ2-1; TRBD2 matches at 8 bases. Germline CDR1 reads SNHLY; CDR2 reads FYNNEI. CDR3 length equals 11 residues. V dropped 7 bases and J dropped 8; count of bases not matched to a gene: 1. CDR3 bases: TGTGCCAGCAAGCGGGAGTATGAGCAGTTCTTC. This codes for CASKREYEQFF.

This clonotype has more than one count but fewer than ten. The chain links TRBV20-1 to TRBJ2-3; TRBD2 matches 10 bases. The CDR3 extends over 14 amino acids. CDR1 DFQATT and CDR2 SNEGSKA come from the germline V gene (reference sequence). The J segment lost 5 bases and the V segment lost 4 bases, leaving 6 bases of the junction unmatched. Written as DNA, the CDR3 is TGCAGTGCTACCCGAGCGGGAGGGTTAGATACGCAGTATTTT. The encoded protein is CSATRAGGLDTQYF.

The V call is TRBV5-1, the J call TRBJ2-1; unclear D gene. This CDR3 contains 13 residues. Germline lookup yields CDR1 SGHRS and CDR2 YFSETQ. V was pared by 6 bases and J by 3 bases, with 10 bases between. The chain's CDR3 is CASTHLDYNEQFF. In nucleotides, the CDR3 is TGCGCCAGCACCCACCTGGACTACAATGAGCAGTTCTTC.

This clonotype was seen a handful of times. The rearrangement joins TRBV5-1 to TRBJ2-7; maybe TRBD2 (5 bases). The CDR3 is 12 amino acids. Germline V CDR1 and CDR2: SGHRS, YFSETQ. Trimming cost V 7 bases and J 3 bases, with 11 bases left between them. CDR3 sequence: CASRDWIYEQYF. The CDR3 nucleotides read TGCGCCAGCCGGGATTGGATCTACGAGCAGTACTTC.

This clonotype was seen only a few times. This chain connects TRBV24-1 to TRBJ2-3; D might be TRBD1 (5 bases). The germline V gene encodes CDR1 KGHDR and CDR2 SFDVKD. V dropped 3 bases and J dropped 6 bases, with 21 bases sitting between them. This CDR3 has 17 amino acids. In DNA, the CDR3 is TGTGCCACCAGTGATCTGACAGTACTTGAGAACCCTGATACGCAGTATTTT. This translates into CATSDLTVLENPDTQYF.

This clonotype came up a few times. The V gene is TRBV2, the J gene TRBJ2-2; no clear D gene. Per germline, CDR1 SNHLY and CDR2 FYNNEI. Trimming left V 8 bases short and J 1 base short, with 8 bases between. The CDR3 loop spans 13 amino acids. CDR3 in amino acids: CASGLGNTGELFF. The CDR3 DNA sequence: TGTGCCAGCGGTCTGGGGAACACCGGGGAGCTGTTTTTT.

This clonotype was found once. The rearrangement links TRBV5-1 to TRBJ2-1, with a weak D call TRBD2 (5 bases). Trimming took off 4 bases at V and 0 bases at J, with 11 bases between the two ends. The CDR3 totals 15 residues. CDR1 is SGHRS and CDR2 is YFSETQ in the germline V gene. Here the CDR3 DNA reads TGCGCCAGCAGCCGGATAGGGAGCTCCTACAATGAGCAGTTCTTC. It specifies CASSRIGSSYNEQFF.

The rearrangement joins TRBV12-3 or TRBV12-4 to TRBJ2-2; no clear D. This CDR3 region has 14 residues. The ends were cut back, 6 bases at V and 4 bases at J, with 12 bases in the middle. The CDR3 DNA follows: TGTGCCAGCAGACCCGGACCCAGCACCGGGGAGCTGTTTTTT. This translates into CASRPGPSTGELFF.

CDR3 nucleotides: TGTGCCAGCAGTTACAACATCATGGGGTCCTACTACAATGAGCAGTTCTTC. Translating gives CASSYNIMGSYYNEQFF. This chain joins TRBV6-2 or TRBV6-3 and TRBJ2-1; no clear D. Germline V lookup: CDR1 MNHEY, CDR2 SVGEGT. The V gene lost 2 bases and the J gene lost 3 bases, with 17 bases spanning the gap. This CDR3 is built from 17 residues.

This sequence joins TRBV20-1 and TRBJ1-2; perhaps TRBD1 as D (5 bases). V lost 7 bases, J lost 2 bases, and 23 bases lay in between. Germline values: CDR1 DFQATT, CDR2 SNEGSKA (reference sequence). The CDR3 is made up of 16 amino acids. The DNA for the CDR3 is TGCAGTGTCAAGGGGTCGGCCGGTTCCTTGAACTATGGCTACACCTTC. This translates into CSVKGSAGSLNYGYTF.

This chain links TRBV21-1 with TRBJ2-5. TRBV21-1 is reported as a pseudogene. The CDR3 is 14 residues long. This chain's CDR3 is CASSKGLGQETQYF. CDR3 in DNA: TGTGCCAGCAGCAAAGGCTTAGGCCAAGAGACCCAGTACTTC.

V and J are TRBV6-2 or TRBV6-3 and TRBJ2-1; tentatively, D is TRBD1 (5 bases). V dropped 6 bases and J dropped 2 bases, with 14 bases sitting between them. The germline V gene encodes CDR1 MNHEY and CDR2 SVGEGT. This CDR3 contains 15 residues. CDR3 nucleotides: TGTGCCAGCAGGACTCAGGGCCTTCCCTACAATGAGCAGTTCTTC. It codes for CASRTQGLPYNEQFF.

Only a few counts were recorded for this clonotype. This chain connects TRBV15 to TRBJ2-4; D may be TRBD2 (6 bases). CDR3 size: 13 residues. Trimming left V 6 bases short and J 8 bases short, with 14 bases between. The germline V gene has CDR1 LNHNV and CDR2 YYDKDF (reference sequence). The CDR3 coding sequence is TGTGCCACCAGAGCGGGCGAGGAAGACATTCAGTACTTC. This sequence encodes CATRAGEEDIQYF. Full variable domain (rest looked up from reference TRBV15 and TRBJ2-4): DAMVIQNPRYQVTQFGKPVTLSCSQTLNHNVMYWYQQKSSQAPKLLFHYYDKDFNNEADTPDNFQSRRPNTSFCFLDIRSPGLGDTAMYLCATRAGEEDIQYFGAGTRLSVL.

The sample holds a few counts of this clonotype. The V gene is TRBV6-2 or TRBV6-3, the J gene TRBJ2-1; no clear D. The CDR3 has 15 residues. Germline V gives CDR1 MNHEY, CDR2 SVGEGT. V was shortened by 4 bases and J by 0 bases, with 10 bases between the two germline ends. CDR3 region: CASSSGLLSYNEQFF. CDR3 DNA: TGTGCCAGCAGTTCGGGCCTACTCTCCTACAATGAGCAGTTCTTC.

The chain carries TRBV9 and TRBJ2-1; 11 bases line up with TRBD2. The CDR3 contains 17 residues. CDR1 SGDLS and CDR2 YYNGEE come from the germline V gene. V lost 0 bases, J lost 6 bases, and 8 bases stayed unmatched. The CDR3 DNA follows: TGTGCCAGCAGCGTAGTAGGGGTTAGCGGGAGGGCCAATGAGCAGTTCTTC. Translated: CASSVVGVSGRANEQFF.

This clonotype came up many times. The rearrangement joins TRBV7-9 to TRBJ2-7; D perhaps matches TRBD2 (6 bases). The CDR3 is made up of 15 amino acids. Germline V gene lookup returns CDR1 SEHNR and CDR2 FQNEAQ (reference sequence). Trimming took 1 base from V and 0 from J, leaving 10 bases between them. The CDR3 sequence is CASSLVGTASYEQYF. For the CDR3, the DNA is TGTGCCAGCAGCTTAGTAGGGACTGCCTCCTACGAGCAGTACTTC.

This clonotype was counted many times. This sequence joins TRBV7-8 and TRBJ2-2; D unresolved. This CDR3 is 15 amino acids long. Germline V gene lookup returns CDR1 SGHVS and CDR2 FQNEAQ. Trimming took 2 bases from V and 4 from J, leaving 11 bases between them. The CDR3 DNA reads TGTGCCAGCAGCTTACCGGGTTCGATCACCGGGGAGCTGTTTTTT. Its protein is CASSLPGSITGELFF.

V and J are TRBV7-9 and TRBJ2-7; D may be TRBD1 (5 bases). Germline V CDR1 and CDR2: SEHNR, FQNEAQ (reference sequence). The germline V and J ends were trimmed by 5 bases and 2 bases, with 16 bases remaining between them. The CDR3 is 15 residues long. The CDR3 loop is CASSETDRPPYEQYF. CDR3 DNA: TGTGCCAGCAGCGAGACCGACAGACCACCCTACGAGCAGTACTTC.

This clonotype occurred many times. V is TRBV10-3 and J is TRBJ2-7; 7 bases are shared with TRBD2. This CDR3 contains 13 residues. After removal of 8 bases from V and 5 bases from J, the junction contained 9 bases not matched to a gene. Germline V gene data show CDR1 as ENHRY and CDR2 as SYGVKD. The CDR3 bases are TGTGCCATCCGGGAGCGGGAAGGGAACGAGCAGTACTTC. Protein sequence: CAIREREGNEQYF.